One sample yielded the 13 T cell receptor beta chains listed below, sequenced in a study of PD-1 blockade in classical Hodgkin lymphoma. Specified time point: cycle 4 day 1 (C4D1), after 6 weeks of nivolumab. Each and every patient relapsed after autologous stem cell transplantation, and patients got differing brentuximab vedotin exposure. The table came from immunoSEQ multiplex PCR; TCRdb's copy has only in-frame clones and leaves some out. Of roughly 60,000 clones listed, around 94% were seen once; the top ten hold 8%. The sequences come from peripheral blood mononuclear cells (PBMCs), collected before the fourth cycle of nivolumab. Receptor source: a human donor with classical Hodgkin lymphoma.

The chain couples TRBV2 to TRBJ2-7; 7 bases fit TRBD2. The junction had 16 bases not matched to a gene; V was cut back by 8 bases and J by 6 bases. Germline CDR1 SNHLY, CDR2 FYNNEI. The length of the CDR3 is 15 residues. CDR3 sequence (DNA): TGTGCCAGCGCATTGAGTCGCGGGGGAATGTCCGAGCAGTACTTC. Translating it yields CASALSRGGMSEQYF.

The genes are TRBV11-2 and TRBJ2-1; D ambiguous. The CDR3 is 13 amino acids. Trimming removed 5 bases from V and 6 bases from J, with 11 bases in between. From germline, CDR1 is SGHAT and CDR2 FQNNGV. The chain's CDR3 is CASSHLELNEQFF. For the CDR3, the DNA is TGTGCCAGCAGCCACCTTGAACTCAATGAGCAGTTCTTC.

The chain combines TRBV28 with TRBJ2-7; the match to TRBD1 covers 8 bases. After removal of 5 bases from V and 2 bases from J, the junction contained 5 bases not matched to a gene. The CDR3 extends over 14 amino acids. Germline assignment: CDR1 MDHEN and CDR2 SYDVKM. The CDR3 nucleotides are TGTGCCAGCAGTGAGGTCAGGGGGCCCTACGAGCAGTACTTC. The encoded protein is CASSEVRGPYEQYF.

The V gene is TRBV7-2, the J gene TRBJ2-7; D might be TRBD1 or TRBD2, each matching 5 bases. The germline V gene has CDR1 SGHTA and CDR2 FQGNSA. V gave up 4 bases and J gave up 4 bases, with 8 bases separating them. The CDR3 runs 12 residues. CDR3 nucleotide sequence: TGTGCCAGCAGCTGGGACCGGTACGAGCAGTACTTC. Its translation is CASSWDRYEQYF.

The chain links TRBV10-2 to TRBJ2-3; tentatively, D is TRBD1 or TRBD2 (5 bases each). This CDR3 is 14 amino acids long. V was cut by 10 bases and J by 8 bases, with 22 bases left in between. The germline V gene has CDR1 WSHSY and CDR2 SAAADI. The CDR3 region has the DNA TGCGCCACCACGCCGGGTAGCGCGAGGGGTACGCAGTATTTT. Translation: CATTPGSARGTQYF.

The V and J genes are TRBV20-1 and TRBJ2-5; D is perhaps TRBD1 or TRBD2 (5 bases each). The CDR3 loop spans 11 amino acids. Looked up from germline, CDR1 is DFQATT and CDR2 is SNEGSKA (reference sequence). Trimming left V 5 bases short and J 4 bases short, with 8 bases between. This CDR3 is CSAPGGETQYF. CDR3 DNA sequence: TGCAGTGCTCCTGGGGGAGAGACCCAGTACTTC.

The chain joins TRBV19 to TRBJ2-7, with TRBD2 matching 7 bases. Germline CDR1 is LNHDA and CDR2 is SQIVND (reference sequence). The CDR3 consists of 12 residues. The V and J ends lost 3 bases and 5 bases, in that order; junction bases with no gene match: 1. CDR3 sequence (DNA): TGTGCCAGTAGTATGGGGGGGGACGAGCAGTACTTC. Translated, it gives CASSMGGDEQYF.

Only a few counts were recorded for this clone. The chain recombines TRBV5-1 with TRBJ1-5; D not resolved. Germline CDR1 SGHRS, CDR2 YFSETQ. V was cut by 4 bases and J by 4 bases, with 12 bases left in between. This CDR3 is 14 amino acids long. This CDR3 reads CASSPRPGNQPQHF. The CDR3 bases are TGCGCCAGCAGCCCCCGGCCGGGGAATCAGCCCCAGCATTTT.

This chain links TRBV27 with TRBJ2-7; TRBD1 matches at 9 bases. CDR1 is MNHEY and CDR2 is SMNVEV in the germline V gene (reference sequence). V trimming: 8 bases; J trimming: 0 bases; junction bases outside the gene matches: 14. This CDR3 spans 17 amino acids. The CDR3: CASLGGTGDRVSYEQYF. CDR3 nucleotide sequence: TGTGCCAGCCTTGGGGGAACAGGGGACAGGGTCTCCTACGAGCAGTACTTC.

The chain joins TRBV5-6 to TRBJ1-5, with D possibly matching TRBD1 (6 bases). V lost 0 bases, J lost 5 bases, and 9 bases lay in between. Germline assignment: CDR1 SGHDT and CDR2 YYEEEE. The CDR3 extends over 14 amino acids. This chain's CDR3 is CASSLDRDHQPQHF. CDR3 coding DNA: TGTGCCAGCAGCTTGGACAGGGACCATCAGCCCCAGCATTTT.

The V and J genes are TRBV7-2 and TRBJ1-3; 7 bases agree with TRBD1. V lost 5 bases to trimming and J lost 4 bases; unmatched junction nucleotides: 2. CDR3 length: 13 residues. The germline V gene has CDR1 SGHTA and CDR2 FQGNSA. The CDR3 nucleotides read TGTGCCAGCAGCCCGACAGGGGGAAACACCATATATTTT. Amino acids: CASSPTGGNTIYF.

V is TRBV10-2 and J is TRBJ2-4; D not certain. CDR3 length equals 13 residues. Trimming removed 7 bases at V and 0 bases at J, with 7 bases between. Germline-derived CDR1 and CDR2 are WSHSY and SAAADI. CDR3 in DNA: TGCGCCAGCATGAAACTAGCCAAAAACATTCAGTACTTC. Amino acid sequence: CASMKLAKNIQYF.

This chain links TRBV5-1 with TRBJ1-4, with D uncertain. Between the trimmed V and J ends, which lost 4 bases and 1 base, there was a span of 11 bases. The CDR3 length is 15 residues. From germline, CDR1 is SGHRS and CDR2 YFSETQ. The chain's CDR3 is CASSTFVGTNEKLFF. The CDR3, as DNA: TGCGCCAGCAGCACCTTCGTAGGAACTAATGAAAAACTGTTTTTT.